What follows describes a single T cell receptor beta chain. Its antigen has not been determined. Base qualities are not recorded, but no much larger clone differs from it by a single base. Trimming removed 5 bases from V and 4 bases from J, leaving 18 bases between the germline ends. CDR3 length: 15 amino acids, cysteine to phenylalanine. Just CDR3 DNA is preserved here, 45 bases in frame from base 1. CDR1 and CDR2 were assigned from the germline V gene as ENHRY and SYGVKD. This sample stems from a study of cytomegalovirus exposure and HLA in healthy donors (dated by TCRdb to 2017 to 2019). Regarding the complete study: A later analysis indicated that the 120 or so validation repertoires were generated on the platform also employed for the 666 repertoires of the first cohort. Along with the approximately 700-subject first cohort, a separate validation cohort of over a hundred different subjects was used. The study combined high-throughput TCR immunosequencing, statistical association of individual TCRs with disease status, and machine learning to predict cytomegalovirus infection status. The study aimed to test whether cataloging public T cell receptors could reveal signatures of past pathogen exposure. General findings and caveats noted by the study authors: The authors suggested that the approach could potentially be extended to other disease states and immunological phenotypes. The study gave a list of about 170 TCR beta chains associated with cytomegalovirus. The validation cohort had no HLA typing available for a later analysis, so co-occurrence within that cohort was assessed over all 120 or so repertoires. Cytomegalovirus status was reported to be diagnosed by the classifier with high specificity and sensitivity in both the original and validation cohorts. Of the cluster scores, roughly 93% were above 0 in a later analysis, which found that TCRs clustered in the first cohort also tended to co-occur in the 95 to 150 validation repertoires. Most TCR sequences were observed very rarely across donors, whereas some public TCRs were present in many individuals. Three of the identified cytomegalovirus-associated TCR beta chains were confirmed in vitro to be specific for cytomegalovirus antigens.

Library creation used the immunoSEQ multiplex PCR assay. Per the authors' processing: A statistical classification framework was built to diagnose cytomegalovirus status from the catalog of TCR beta chain sequences. TCRdb limited this immuneACCESS table to in-frame rearrangements with V and J called. A share of clones is missing; checked studies link under half to unresolved V genes, and the rest is unexplained. Clonal size and the V and J genes are those of that table, whereas D and trimming came from the DNA. The sample contains 190,000 or so clones, roughly four fifths of them found a single time. The top ten hold under 3.5% of the sample. The donors were included in the validation cohort of approximately 120 subjects, a group kept apart from the roughly 610-subject first cohort.

The material sequenced was PBMCs. Recombination connected TRBV10-3 to TRBJ2-7, with TRBD1 perhaps the D gene, on 6 matching bases. The source is a woman under 30 in good health and CMV-seropositive. The bases are TGTGCCATCAGTCCCCGGGCAGGGGTCGGGTACGAGCAGTACTTC. This translates into CAISPRAGVGYEQYF.